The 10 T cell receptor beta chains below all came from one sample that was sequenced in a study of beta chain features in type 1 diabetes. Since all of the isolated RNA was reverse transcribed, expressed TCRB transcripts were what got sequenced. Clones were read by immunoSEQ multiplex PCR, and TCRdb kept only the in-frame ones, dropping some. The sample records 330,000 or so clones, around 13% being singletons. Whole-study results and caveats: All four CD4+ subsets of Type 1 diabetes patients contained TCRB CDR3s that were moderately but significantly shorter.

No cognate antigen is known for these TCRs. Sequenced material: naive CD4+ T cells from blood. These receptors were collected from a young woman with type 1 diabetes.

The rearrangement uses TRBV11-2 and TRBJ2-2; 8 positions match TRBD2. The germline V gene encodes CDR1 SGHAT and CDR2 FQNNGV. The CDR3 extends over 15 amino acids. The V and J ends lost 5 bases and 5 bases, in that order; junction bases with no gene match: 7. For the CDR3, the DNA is TGTGCCAGCAGCCAAGGACTAGCCCCGACCGGGGAGCTGTTTTTT. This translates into CASSQGLAPTGELFF.

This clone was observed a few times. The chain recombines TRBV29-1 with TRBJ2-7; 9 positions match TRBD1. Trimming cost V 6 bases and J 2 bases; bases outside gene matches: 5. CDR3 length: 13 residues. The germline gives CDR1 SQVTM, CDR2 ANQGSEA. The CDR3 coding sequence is TGCAGCGTGGCCGGGGACAGGGCCTACGAGCAGTACTTC. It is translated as CSVAGDRAYEQYF.

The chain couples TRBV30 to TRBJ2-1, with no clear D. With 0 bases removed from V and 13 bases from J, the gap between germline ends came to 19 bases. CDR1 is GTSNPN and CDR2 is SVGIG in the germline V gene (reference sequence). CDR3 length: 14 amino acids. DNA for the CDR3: TGTGCCTGGAGTGTTGGCGGAGCCCCTATAGGACAGTTCTTC. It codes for CAWSVGGAPIGQFF.

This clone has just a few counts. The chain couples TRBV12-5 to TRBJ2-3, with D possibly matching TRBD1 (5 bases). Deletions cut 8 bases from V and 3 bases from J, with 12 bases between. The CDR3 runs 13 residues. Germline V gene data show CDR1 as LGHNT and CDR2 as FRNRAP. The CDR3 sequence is CASRQGGTDTQYF. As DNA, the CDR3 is TGTGCTAGTCGCCAGGGTGGGACAGATACGCAGTATTTT.

CDR3 loop: CASLGRGGSTEAFF. In nucleotides, the CDR3 is TGTGCCAGCCTGGGCAGGGGCGGTTCGACTGAAGCTTTCTTT. The chain combines TRBV7-2 with TRBJ1-1; the D gene is possibly TRBD1 (6 bases). Trimming removed 8 bases from V and 5 bases from J, with 18 bases in between. This CDR3 has 14 amino acids. CDR1 is SGHTA and CDR2 is FQGNSA in the germline V gene.

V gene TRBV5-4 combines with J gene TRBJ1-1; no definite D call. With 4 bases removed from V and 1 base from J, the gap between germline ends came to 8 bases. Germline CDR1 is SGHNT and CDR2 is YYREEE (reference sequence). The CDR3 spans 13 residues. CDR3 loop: CASSPGKNTEAFF. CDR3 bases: TGTGCCAGCAGCCCCGGGAAGAACACTGAAGCTTTCTTT. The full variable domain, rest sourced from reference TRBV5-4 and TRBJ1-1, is ETGVTQSPTHLIKTRGQQVTLRCSSQSGHNTVSWYQQALGQGPQFIFQYYREEENGRGNFPPRFSGLQFPNYSSELNVNALELDDSALYLCASSPGKNTEAFFGQGTRLTVV.

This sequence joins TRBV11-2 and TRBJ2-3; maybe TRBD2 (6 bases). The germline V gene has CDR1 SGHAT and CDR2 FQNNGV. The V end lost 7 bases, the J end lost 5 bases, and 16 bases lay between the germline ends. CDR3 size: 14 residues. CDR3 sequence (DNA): TGTGCCAGCACCCAGGGCCCGCGGGGAGATACGCAGTATTTT. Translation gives CASTQGPRGDTQYF.

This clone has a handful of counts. The CDR3 protein is CASSYSYPESGRAQFF. CDR3 bases: TGTGCCAGCAGTTACTCTTACCCCGAAAGCGGGAGGGCCCAGTTCTTC. The rearrangement uses TRBV6-5 and TRBJ2-1; 10 positions match TRBD2. The V segment lost 0 bases and the J segment 13 bases; nucleotides outside the gene matches: 12. The CDR3 runs to 16 residues. Germline loops: CDR1 MNHEY, CDR2 SVGAGI.

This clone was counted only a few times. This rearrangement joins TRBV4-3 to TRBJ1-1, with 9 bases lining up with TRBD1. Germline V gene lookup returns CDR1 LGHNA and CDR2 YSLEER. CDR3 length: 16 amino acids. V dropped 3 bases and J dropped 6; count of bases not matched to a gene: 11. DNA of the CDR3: TGCGCCAGCAGCCACCAAGGCCGGACAGGGGTTGCTGAAGCTTTCTTT. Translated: CASSHQGRTGVAEAFF.

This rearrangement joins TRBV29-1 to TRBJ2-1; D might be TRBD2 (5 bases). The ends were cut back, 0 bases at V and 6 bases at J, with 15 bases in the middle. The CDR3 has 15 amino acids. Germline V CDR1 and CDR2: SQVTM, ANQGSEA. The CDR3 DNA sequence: TGCAGCGTTGAAGATGGCGGACCGAGGGTCAATGAGCAGTTCTTC. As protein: CSVEDGGPRVNEQFF.